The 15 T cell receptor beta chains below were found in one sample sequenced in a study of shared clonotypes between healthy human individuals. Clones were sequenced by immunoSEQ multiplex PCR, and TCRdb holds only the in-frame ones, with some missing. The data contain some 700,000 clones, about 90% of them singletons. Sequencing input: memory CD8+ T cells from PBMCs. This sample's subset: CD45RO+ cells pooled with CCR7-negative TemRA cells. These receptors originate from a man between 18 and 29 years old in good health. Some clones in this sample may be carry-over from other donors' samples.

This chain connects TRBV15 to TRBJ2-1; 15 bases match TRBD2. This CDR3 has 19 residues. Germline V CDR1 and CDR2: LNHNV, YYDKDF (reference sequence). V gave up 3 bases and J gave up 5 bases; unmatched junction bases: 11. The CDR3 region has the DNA TGTGCCACCAGCAGTGGACTAGCGGGAGGGCCCGGGGAGGACAATGAGCAGTTCTTC. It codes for CATSSGLAGGPGEDNEQFF. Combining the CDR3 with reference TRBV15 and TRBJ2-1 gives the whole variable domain DAMVIQNPRYQVTQFGKPVTLSCSQTLNHNVMYWYQQKSSQAPKLLFHYYDKDFNNEADTPDNFQSRRPNTSFCFLDIRSPGLGDTAMYLCATSSGLAGGPGEDNEQFFGPGTRLTVL.

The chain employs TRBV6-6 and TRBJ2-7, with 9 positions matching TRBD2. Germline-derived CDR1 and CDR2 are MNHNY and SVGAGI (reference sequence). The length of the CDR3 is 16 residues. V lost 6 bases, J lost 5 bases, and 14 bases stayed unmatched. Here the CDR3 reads CASRVQGSGSLDEQYF. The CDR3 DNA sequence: TGTGCCAGCAGGGTACAGGGTAGCGGGAGTCTCGACGAGCAGTACTTC.

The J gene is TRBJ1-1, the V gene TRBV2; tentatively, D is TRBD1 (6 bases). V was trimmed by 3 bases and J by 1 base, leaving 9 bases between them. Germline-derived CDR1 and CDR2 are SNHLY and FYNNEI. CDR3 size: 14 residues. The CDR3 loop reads CASSEDRGNTEAFF. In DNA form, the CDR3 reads TGTGCCAGCAGTGAGGACAGAGGGAACACTGAAGCTTTCTTT. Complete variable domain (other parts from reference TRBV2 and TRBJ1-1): EPEVTQTPSHQVTQMGQEVILRCVPISNHLYFYWYRQILGQKVEFLVSFYNNEISEKSEIFDDQFSVERPDGSNFTLKIRSTKLEDSAMYFCASSEDRGNTEAFFGQGTRLTVV.

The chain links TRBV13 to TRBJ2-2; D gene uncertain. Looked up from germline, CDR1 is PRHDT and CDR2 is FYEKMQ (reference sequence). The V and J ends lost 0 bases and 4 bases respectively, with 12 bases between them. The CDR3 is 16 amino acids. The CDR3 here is CASSLGRAPSTGELFF. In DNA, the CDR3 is TGTGCCAGCAGCTTAGGTCGAGCCCCGAGCACCGGGGAGCTGTTTTTT.

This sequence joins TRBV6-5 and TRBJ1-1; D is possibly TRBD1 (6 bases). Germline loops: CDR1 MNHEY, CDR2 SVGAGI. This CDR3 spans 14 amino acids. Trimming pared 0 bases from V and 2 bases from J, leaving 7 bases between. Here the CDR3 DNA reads TGTGCCAGCAGTTACTCGGGGGCAAACACTGAAGCTTTCTTT. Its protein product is CASSYSGANTEAFF.

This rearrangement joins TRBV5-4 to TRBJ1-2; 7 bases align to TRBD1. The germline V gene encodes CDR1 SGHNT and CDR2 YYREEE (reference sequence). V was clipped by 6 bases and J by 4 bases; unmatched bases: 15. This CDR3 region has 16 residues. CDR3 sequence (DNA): TGTGCCAGCATCCAGGGGGAAGGGAGCACTACCTATGGCTACACCTTC. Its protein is CASIQGEGSTTYGYTF.

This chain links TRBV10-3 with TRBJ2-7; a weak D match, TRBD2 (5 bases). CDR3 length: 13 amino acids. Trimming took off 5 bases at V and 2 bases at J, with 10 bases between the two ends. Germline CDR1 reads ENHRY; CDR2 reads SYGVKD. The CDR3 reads CAISYGSPYEQYF. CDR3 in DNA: TGTGCCATCAGTTATGGGAGCCCCTACGAGCAGTACTTC.

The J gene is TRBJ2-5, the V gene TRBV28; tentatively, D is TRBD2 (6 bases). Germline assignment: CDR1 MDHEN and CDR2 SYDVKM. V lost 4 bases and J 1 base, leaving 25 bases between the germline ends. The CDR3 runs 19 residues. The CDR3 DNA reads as TGTGCCAGCAGTTCTCCTCGACTAGACCTCACCCACCCCCAAGAGACCCAGTACTTC. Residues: CASSSPRLDLTHPQETQYF.

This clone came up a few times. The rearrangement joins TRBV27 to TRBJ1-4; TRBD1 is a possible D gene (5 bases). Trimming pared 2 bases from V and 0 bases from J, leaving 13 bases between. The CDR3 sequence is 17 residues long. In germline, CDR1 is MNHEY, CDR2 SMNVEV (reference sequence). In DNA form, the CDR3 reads TGTGCCAGCAGTTTACAAAGAATGGGACCAACTAATGAAAAACTGTTTTTT. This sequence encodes CASSLQRMGPTNEKLFF.

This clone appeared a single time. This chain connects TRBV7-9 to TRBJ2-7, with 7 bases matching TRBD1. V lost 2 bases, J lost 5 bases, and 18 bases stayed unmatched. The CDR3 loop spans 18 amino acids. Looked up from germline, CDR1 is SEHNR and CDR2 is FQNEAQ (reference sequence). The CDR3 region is CASSLKGTPSDRRNEQYF. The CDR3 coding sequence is TGTGCCAGCAGCTTAAAGGGGACCCCTTCGGACAGGAGGAACGAGCAGTACTTC.

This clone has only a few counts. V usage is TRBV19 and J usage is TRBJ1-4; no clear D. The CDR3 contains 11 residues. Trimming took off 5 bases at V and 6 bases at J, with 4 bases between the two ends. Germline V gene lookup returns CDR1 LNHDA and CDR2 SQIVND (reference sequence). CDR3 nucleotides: TGTGCCAGTAGTGGTTATGAAAAACTGTTTTTT. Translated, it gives CASSGYEKLFF.

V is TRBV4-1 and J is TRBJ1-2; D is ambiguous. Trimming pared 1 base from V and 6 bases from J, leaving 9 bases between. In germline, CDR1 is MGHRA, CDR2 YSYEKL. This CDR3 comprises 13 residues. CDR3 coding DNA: TGCGCCAGCAGCCAAGGGCTAGGGAATGGCTACACCTTC. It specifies CASSQGLGNGYTF.

CDR3 loop: CASSFRTSSNQPQHF. In nucleotides, the CDR3 is TGTGCCAGCAGCTTCAGGACGTCTAGCAATCAGCCCCAGCATTTT. This chain links TRBV6-6 with TRBJ1-5; unclear D gene. The length of the CDR3 is 15 residues. In germline, CDR1 is MNHNY, CDR2 SVGAGI (reference sequence). V was clipped by 6 bases and J by 0 bases, with 12 bases between them.

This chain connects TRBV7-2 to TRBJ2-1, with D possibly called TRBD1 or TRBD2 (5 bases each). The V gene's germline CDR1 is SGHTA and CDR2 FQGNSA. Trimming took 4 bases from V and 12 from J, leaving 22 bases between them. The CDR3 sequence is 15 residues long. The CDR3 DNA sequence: TGTGCCAGCAGCTCCGGACGGGACCCTGCTCTGGGGCAGTTCTTC. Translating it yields CASSSGRDPALGQFF.

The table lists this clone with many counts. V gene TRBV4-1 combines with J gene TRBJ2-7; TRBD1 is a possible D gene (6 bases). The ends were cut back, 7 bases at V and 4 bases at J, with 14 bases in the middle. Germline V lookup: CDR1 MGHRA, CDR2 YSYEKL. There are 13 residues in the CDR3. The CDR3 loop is CASNTGLGYEQYF. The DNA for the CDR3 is TGCGCCAGCAACACAGGGCTAGGGTACGAGCAGTACTTC.